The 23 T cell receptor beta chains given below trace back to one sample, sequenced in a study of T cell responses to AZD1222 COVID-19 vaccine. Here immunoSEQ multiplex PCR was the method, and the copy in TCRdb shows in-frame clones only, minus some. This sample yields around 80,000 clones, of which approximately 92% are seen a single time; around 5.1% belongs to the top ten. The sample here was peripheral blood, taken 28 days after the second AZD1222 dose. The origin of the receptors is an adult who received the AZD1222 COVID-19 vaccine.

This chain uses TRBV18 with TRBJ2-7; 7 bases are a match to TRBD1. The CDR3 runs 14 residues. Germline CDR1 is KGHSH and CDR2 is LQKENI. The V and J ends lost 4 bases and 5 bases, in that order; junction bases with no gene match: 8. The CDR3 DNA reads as TGTGCCAGCTCACTCGACAGGGATCGGAACGAGCAGTACTTC. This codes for CASSLDRDRNEQYF. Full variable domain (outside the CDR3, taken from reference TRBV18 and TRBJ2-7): NAGVMQNPRHLVRRRGQEARLRCSPMKGHSHVYWYRQLPEEGLKFMVYLQKENIIDESGMPKERFSAEFPKEGPSILRIQQVVRGDSAAYFCASSLDRDRNEQYFGPGTRLTVT.

The CDR3 bases are TGTGCCAGCAGCGCTTTTCGGGGTCCGGTTGAAGCTTTCTTT. Protein sequence: CASSAFRGPVEAFF. The chain employs TRBV5-4 and TRBJ1-1, with D unclear. The germline V gene encodes CDR1 SGHNT and CDR2 YYREEE (reference sequence). V gave up 4 bases and J gave up 7 bases, with 17 bases separating them. CDR3 length: 14 amino acids.

CDR3 amino acids: CSVEERGAYNEQFF. The CDR3 region has the DNA TGCAGCGTTGAAGAGCGGGGAGCCTACAATGAGCAGTTCTTC. The chain joins TRBV29-1 to TRBJ2-1, with a tentative D call TRBD2 (6 bases). Germline CDR1 is SQVTM and CDR2 is ANQGSEA. The CDR3 length is 14 residues. V was trimmed by 0 bases and J by 2 bases, leaving 8 bases between them.

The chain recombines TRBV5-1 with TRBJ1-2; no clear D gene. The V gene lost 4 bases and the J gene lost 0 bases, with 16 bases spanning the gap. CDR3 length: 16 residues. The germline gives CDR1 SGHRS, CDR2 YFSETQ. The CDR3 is CASSIGVGSTNYGYTF. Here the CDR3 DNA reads TGCGCCAGCAGCATTGGAGTGGGAAGTACTAACTATGGCTACACCTTC.

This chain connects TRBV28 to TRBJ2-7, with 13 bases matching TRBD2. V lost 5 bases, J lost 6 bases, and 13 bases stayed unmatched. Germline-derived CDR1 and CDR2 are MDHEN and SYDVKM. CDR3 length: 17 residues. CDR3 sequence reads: CASSQPFGLAGEGEQYF. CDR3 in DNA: TGTGCCAGCAGTCAGCCGTTTGGACTAGCGGGAGAGGGCGAGCAGTACTTC.

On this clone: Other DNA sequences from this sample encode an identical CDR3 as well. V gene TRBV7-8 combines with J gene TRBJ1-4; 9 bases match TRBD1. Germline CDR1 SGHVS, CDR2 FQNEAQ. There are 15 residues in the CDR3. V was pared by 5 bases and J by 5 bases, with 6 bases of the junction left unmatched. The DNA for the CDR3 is TGTGCCAGCAGCCTGGGTGGACAGGGGAATGAAAAACTGTTTTTT. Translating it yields CASSLGGQGNEKLFF. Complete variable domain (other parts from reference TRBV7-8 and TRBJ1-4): GAGVSQSPRYKVAKRGQDVALRCDPISGHVSLFWYQQALGQGPEFLTYFQNEAQLDKSGLPSDRFFAERPEGSVSTLKIQRTQQEDSAVYLCASSLGGQGNEKLFFGSGTQLSVL.

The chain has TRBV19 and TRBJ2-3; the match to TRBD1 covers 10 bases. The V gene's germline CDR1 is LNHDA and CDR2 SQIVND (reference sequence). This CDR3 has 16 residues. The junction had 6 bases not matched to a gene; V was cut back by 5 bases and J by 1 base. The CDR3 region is CASSPAGTGGTDTQYF. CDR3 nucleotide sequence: TGTGCCAGTAGTCCCGCCGGGACAGGGGGCACAGATACGCAGTATTTT.

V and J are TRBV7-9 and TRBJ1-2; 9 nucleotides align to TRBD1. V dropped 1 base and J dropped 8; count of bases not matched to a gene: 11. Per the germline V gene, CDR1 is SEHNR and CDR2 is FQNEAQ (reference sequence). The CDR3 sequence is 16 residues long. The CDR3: CASSLEGDRARGGYTF. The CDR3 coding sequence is TGTGCCAGCAGCTTAGAGGGGGACAGGGCCCGGGGAGGCTACACCTTC.

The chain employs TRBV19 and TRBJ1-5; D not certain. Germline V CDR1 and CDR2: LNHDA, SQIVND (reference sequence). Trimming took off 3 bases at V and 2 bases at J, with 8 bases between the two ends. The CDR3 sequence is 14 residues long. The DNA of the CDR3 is TGTGCCAGTAGTATGCGGGTGGGCAATCAGCCCCAGCATTTT. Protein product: CASSMRVGNQPQHF.

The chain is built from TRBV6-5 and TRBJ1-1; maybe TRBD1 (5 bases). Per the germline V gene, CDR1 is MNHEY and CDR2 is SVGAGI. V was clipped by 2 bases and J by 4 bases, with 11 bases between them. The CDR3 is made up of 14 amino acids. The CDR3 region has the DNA TGTGCCAGCAGTTACGGGCAGGGCCCCACTGAAGCTTTCTTT. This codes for CASSYGQGPTEAFF.

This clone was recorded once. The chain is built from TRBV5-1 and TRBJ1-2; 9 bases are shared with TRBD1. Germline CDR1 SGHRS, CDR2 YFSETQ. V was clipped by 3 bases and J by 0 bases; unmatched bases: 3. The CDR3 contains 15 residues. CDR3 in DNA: TGCGCCAGCAGCTCTTGGACAGGGGCTAACTATGGCTACACCTTC. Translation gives CASSSWTGANYGYTF.

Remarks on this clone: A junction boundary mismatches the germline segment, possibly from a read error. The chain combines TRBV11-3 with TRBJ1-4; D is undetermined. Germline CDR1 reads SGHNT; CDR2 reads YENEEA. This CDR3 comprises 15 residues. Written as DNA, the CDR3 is TGTGCCAGCAGCTTAGATAGGGCCTGCATCCCCCGACTCCCGTTT. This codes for CASSLDRACIPRLPF.

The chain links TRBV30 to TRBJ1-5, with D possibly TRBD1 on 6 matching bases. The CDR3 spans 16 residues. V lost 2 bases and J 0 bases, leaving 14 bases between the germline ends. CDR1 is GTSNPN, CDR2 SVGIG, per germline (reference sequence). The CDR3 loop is CAWSLRGIYSNQPQHF. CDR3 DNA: TGTGCCTGGAGTTTAAGGGGGATTTATAGCAATCAGCCCCAGCATTTT.

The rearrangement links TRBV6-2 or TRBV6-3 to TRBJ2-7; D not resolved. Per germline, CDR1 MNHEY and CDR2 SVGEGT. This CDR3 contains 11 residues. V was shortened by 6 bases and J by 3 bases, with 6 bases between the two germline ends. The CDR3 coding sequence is TGTGCCAGCAGCACGGGCTACGAGCAGTACTTC. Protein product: CASSTGYEQYF.

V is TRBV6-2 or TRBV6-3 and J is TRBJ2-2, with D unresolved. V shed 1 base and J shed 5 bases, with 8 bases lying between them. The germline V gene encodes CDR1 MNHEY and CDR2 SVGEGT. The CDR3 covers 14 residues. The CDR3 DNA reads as TGTGCCAGCAGTTACTTACCCCAAACCGGGGAGCTGTTTTTT. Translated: CASSYLPQTGELFF.

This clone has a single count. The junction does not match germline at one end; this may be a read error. CDR3 sequence reads: CASSSNRDIHF. The DNA for the CDR3 is TGTGCCAGCAGTTCGAACCGGGACATTCACTTC. J is TRBJ2-7 and V is TRBV28; tentatively, D is TRBD1 (6 bases). This CDR3 has 11 amino acids. Germline assignment: CDR1 MDHEN and CDR2 SYDVKM.

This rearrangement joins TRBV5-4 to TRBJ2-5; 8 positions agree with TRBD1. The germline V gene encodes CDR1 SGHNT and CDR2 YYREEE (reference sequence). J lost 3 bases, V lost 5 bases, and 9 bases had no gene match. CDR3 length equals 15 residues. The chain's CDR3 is CASSPGGASEETQYF. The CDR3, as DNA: TGTGCCAGCAGTCCAGGGGGCGCCTCCGAAGAGACCCAGTACTTC.

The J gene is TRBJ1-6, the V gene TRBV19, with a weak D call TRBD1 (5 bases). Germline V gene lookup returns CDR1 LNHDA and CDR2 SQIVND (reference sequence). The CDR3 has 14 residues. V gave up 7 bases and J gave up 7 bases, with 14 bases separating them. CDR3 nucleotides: TGTGCCAGTATGCCGGGACGGAGGAATTCACCCCTCCACTTT. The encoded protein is CASMPGRRNSPLHF. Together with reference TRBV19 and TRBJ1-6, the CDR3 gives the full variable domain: DGGITQSPKYLFRKEGQNVTLSCEQNLNHDAMYWYRQDPGQGLRLIYYSQIVNDFQKGDIAEGYSVSREKKESFPLTVTSAQKNPTAFYLCASMPGRRNSPLHFGNGTRLTVT.

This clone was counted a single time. Here the CDR3 reads CSASSGSRTDTQYF. CDR3 bases: TGCAGTGCTAGTAGCGGGAGCCGCACAGATACGCAGTATTTT. The chain is built from TRBV20-1 and TRBJ2-3, with TRBD2 matching over 9 bases. The V segment lost 3 bases and the J segment 1 base; nucleotides outside the gene matches: 2. The CDR3 has 14 amino acids. Germline V CDR1 and CDR2: DFQATT, SNEGSKA (reference sequence).

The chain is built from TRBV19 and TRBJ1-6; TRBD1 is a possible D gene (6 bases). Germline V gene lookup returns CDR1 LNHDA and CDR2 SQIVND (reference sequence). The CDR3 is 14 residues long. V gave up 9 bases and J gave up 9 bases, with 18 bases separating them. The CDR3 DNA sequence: TGTGCCAGCGAACAGACAGGAGTCGGTTCACCCCTCCACTTT. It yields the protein CASEQTGVGSPLHF.

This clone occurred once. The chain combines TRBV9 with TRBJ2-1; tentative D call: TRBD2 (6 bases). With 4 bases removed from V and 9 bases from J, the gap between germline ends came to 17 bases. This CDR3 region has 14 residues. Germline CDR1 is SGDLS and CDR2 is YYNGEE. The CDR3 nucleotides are TGTGCCAGCAGCCTCTTGGGCGGAGGGACTGAGCAGTTCTTC. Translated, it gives CASSLLGGGTEQFF.

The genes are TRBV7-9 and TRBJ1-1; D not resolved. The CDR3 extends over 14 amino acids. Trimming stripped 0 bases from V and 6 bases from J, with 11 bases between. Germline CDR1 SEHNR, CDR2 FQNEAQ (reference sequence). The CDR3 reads CASSLAHGSAEAFF. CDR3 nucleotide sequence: TGTGCCAGCAGCTTAGCCCACGGATCGGCTGAAGCTTTCTTT. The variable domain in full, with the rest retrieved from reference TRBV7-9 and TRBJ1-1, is DTGVSQNPRHKITKRGQNVTFRCDPISEHNRLYWYRQTLGQGPEFLTYFQNEAQLEKSRLLSDRFSAERPKGSFSTLEIQRTEQGDSAMYLCASSLAHGSAEAFFGQGTRLTVV.

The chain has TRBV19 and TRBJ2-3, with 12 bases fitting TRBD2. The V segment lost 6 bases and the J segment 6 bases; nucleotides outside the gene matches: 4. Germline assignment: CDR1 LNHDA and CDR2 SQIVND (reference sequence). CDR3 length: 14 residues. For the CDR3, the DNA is TGTGCCAGTAGGACTAGCGGGAGTTTGGATACGCAGTATTTT. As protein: CASRTSGSLDTQYF.